What follows are 30 T cell receptor beta chains derived from one specimen sequenced in a study of cytomegalovirus exposure and HLA in healthy donors. PCR amplification relied on 60 Vbeta primers (plus 13 Jbeta primers). TCRdb keeps only in-frame clones here, not all; method: immunoSEQ multiplex PCR. The table records 50,000 to 70,000 clones, 65% to 80% of them present only once. The sequenced sample consisted of PBMCs. The receptors were sampled from a man between 35 and 55 years old in good health and CMV-seropositive.

The V call is TRBV11-2, the J call TRBJ1-1; possible D gene TRBD1, 6 bases. The CDR3 contains 14 residues. Trimming took off 3 bases at V and 2 bases at J, with 10 bases between the two ends. CDR1 and CDR2 (germline): SGHAT, FQNNGV. CDR3 protein: CASSLSDRNTEAFF. Written as DNA, the CDR3 is TGTGCCAGCAGCTTGTCGGACAGAAACACTGAAGCTTTCTTT.

The chain carries TRBV19 and TRBJ1-5; D might be TRBD1 (6 bases). The CDR3 has 16 residues. Looked up from germline, CDR1 is LNHDA and CDR2 is SQIVND (reference sequence). Trimming pared 1 base from V and 3 bases from J, leaving 13 bases between. CDR3 coding DNA: TGTGCCAGTAGTATAGGCGAGGGGACAAACAATCAGCCCCAGCATTTT. Translated, it gives CASSIGEGTNNQPQHF.

V gene TRBV9 combines with J gene TRBJ1-2, with D perhaps matching TRBD1 (5 bases). The CDR3 has 15 residues. V shed 0 bases and J shed 4 bases, with 13 bases lying between them. CDR1 SGDLS and CDR2 YYNGEE come from the germline V gene. CDR3 bases: TGTGCCAGCAGCGTAGGGGGGGGTACCCCCTATGGCTACACCTTC. Its translation is CASSVGGGTPYGYTF.

This clone was recorded once. The rearrangement uses TRBV19 and TRBJ1-2, with 8 positions matching TRBD1. This CDR3 is 14 amino acids long. Germline values: CDR1 LNHDA, CDR2 SQIVND (reference sequence). Trimming at V came to 7 bases and at J to 4 bases, leaving 8 bases not matched to a gene. In DNA form, the CDR3 reads TGTGCCAGTACAACACAGGGGGACCCCTATGGCTACACCTTC. Amino acid sequence: CASTTQGDPYGYTF.

The V gene is TRBV9, the J gene TRBJ2-3, with TRBD1 matching over 7 bases. Germline V CDR1 and CDR2: SGDLS, YYNGEE. V was clipped by 2 bases and J by 11 bases; unmatched bases: 5. The CDR3 extends over 12 amino acids. CDR3 nucleotide sequence: TGTGCCAGCAGCGTCAGGGACAGACTGCAGTATTTT. Amino acids: CASSVRDRLQYF.

The chain couples TRBV5-4 to TRBJ2-5; 11 nucleotides agree with TRBD1. The germline gives CDR1 SGHNT, CDR2 YYREEE (reference sequence). The CDR3 has 15 amino acids. Germline trimming cut 3 bases from V and 3 bases from J; bases unmatched to any gene: 4. The DNA for the CDR3 is TGTGCCAGCAGCTGGAGGGACAGGGGGGAAGAGACCCAGTACTTC. Translating it yields CASSWRDRGEETQYF.

The chain uses TRBV6-5 and TRBJ1-2; TRBD1 agrees at 8 bases. J gave up 8 bases and V 5 bases, and 7 bases lay outside the gene matches. Germline CDR1 is MNHEY and CDR2 is SVGAGI. The CDR3 spans 13 residues. The CDR3 is CASSPYDRGGYTF. The DNA of the CDR3 is TGTGCCAGCAGTCCGTATGACAGGGGAGGCTACACCTTC.

The chain employs TRBV27 and TRBJ1-5; TRBD1 agrees at 11 bases. With 5 bases clipped from V and 4 bases from J, the junction kept 10 bases outside the gene matches. Germline V CDR1 and CDR2: MNHEY, SMNVEV (reference sequence). There are 17 residues in the CDR3. This CDR3 is CASSDLGQGASNQPQHF. The CDR3 region has the DNA TGTGCCAGCAGTGACCTCGGACAGGGGGCAAGTAATCAGCCCCAGCATTTT.

This clone was found a few times. This chain links TRBV5-1 with TRBJ2-1; D may be TRBD1 (7 bases). CDR3 size: 15 residues. V lost 0 bases and J 4 bases, leaving 11 bases between the germline ends. Germline CDR1 SGHRS, CDR2 YFSETQ. The CDR3 loop reads CASSLEGAGYNEQFF. The DNA for the CDR3 is TGCGCCAGCAGCTTGGAGGGGGCGGGGTACAATGAGCAGTTCTTC.

The chain recombines TRBV27 with TRBJ1-2; 9 bases agree with TRBD1. The CDR3 has 15 amino acids. Germline values: CDR1 MNHEY, CDR2 SMNVEV (reference sequence). Trimming cost V 9 bases and J 2 bases; bases outside gene matches: 10. This chain's CDR3 is CASRPGTGRNYGYTF. DNA of the CDR3: TGTGCCAGTCGACCCGGGACAGGGAGGAACTATGGCTACACCTTC.

The V and J genes are TRBV5-1 and TRBJ1-2; no reliable D call. This CDR3 contains 14 residues. V gave up 0 bases and J gave up 2 bases, with 8 bases separating them. Per germline, CDR1 SGHRS and CDR2 YFSETQ. CDR3 amino acids: CASSLDQKNYGYTF. The CDR3 nucleotides are TGCGCCAGCAGCTTGGATCAGAAGAACTATGGCTACACCTTC.

This clone was observed a few times. The J gene is TRBJ1-1, the V gene TRBV15; 7 nucleotides match TRBD1. Trimming at V came to 6 bases and at J to 3 bases, leaving 13 bases not matched to a gene. The germline gives CDR1 LNHNV, CDR2 YYDKDF (reference sequence). The CDR3 consists of 16 residues. CDR3 sequence (DNA): TGTGCCACCAGTGTGAAAGACAGGGACGAGGACACTGAAGCTTTCTTT. Encoded protein: CATSVKDRDEDTEAFF.

V and J are TRBV7-9 and TRBJ1-5; D is unclear. Germline CDR1 SEHNR, CDR2 FQNEAQ (reference sequence). The V gene lost 2 bases and the J gene lost 3 bases, with 5 bases spanning the gap. This CDR3 is 13 amino acids long. CDR3 in amino acids: CASSLSNNQPQHF. CDR3 in DNA: TGTGCCAGCAGCTTAAGCAACAATCAGCCCCAGCATTTT. Based on the CDR3 plus reference TRBV7-9 and TRBJ1-5, the full variable domain is DTGVSQNPRHKITKRGQNVTFRCDPISEHNRLYWYRQTLGQGPEFLTYFQNEAQLEKSRLLSDRFSAERPKGSFSTLEIQRTEQGDSAMYLCASSLSNNQPQHFGDGTRLSIL.

The chain employs TRBV27 and TRBJ2-3, with 7 positions matching TRBD2. The germline V gene encodes CDR1 MNHEY and CDR2 SMNVEV (reference sequence). V trimming: 0 bases; J trimming: 4 bases; junction bases outside the gene matches: 7. The CDR3 contains 16 residues. The CDR3 DNA reads TGTGCCAGCAGTTTATCGAAGACTAGCTCGGCAGATACGCAGTATTTT. Amino acids: CASSLSKTSSADTQYF.

This clone was detected a few times. The CDR3 sequence is CASSVAPSGTGELFF. CDR3 DNA sequence: TGTGCCAGCAGCGTAGCTCCTAGCGGCACCGGGGAGCTGTTTTTT. The chain employs TRBV9 and TRBJ2-2, with 7 bases fitting TRBD2. CDR1 is SGDLS and CDR2 is YYNGEE in the germline V gene. Trimming at V came to 0 bases and at J to 4 bases, leaving 3 bases not matched to a gene. This CDR3 has 15 residues.

The genes are TRBV5-1 and TRBJ2-1, with a weak D call TRBD1 (5 bases). Germline assignment: CDR1 SGHRS and CDR2 YFSETQ. Trimming took 0 bases from V and 7 from J, leaving 17 bases between them. The CDR3 length is 16 residues. CDR3 DNA: TGCGCCAGCAGCTTGGCCCTCGACAGTGTTCGGAATGAGCAGTTCTTC. It encodes CASSLALDSVRNEQFF.

The V call is TRBV7-9, the J call TRBJ2-3; 7 bases line up with TRBD1. CDR1 and CDR2 from the germline V gene are SEHNR and FQNEAQ (reference sequence). The junction had 11 bases not matched to a gene; V was cut back by 7 bases and J by 1 base. This CDR3 region has 16 residues. The CDR3 DNA follows: TGTGCCAGCAACAACCTCCGGGACAGAGGCACAGATACGCAGTATTTT. It is translated as CASNNLRDRGTDTQYF.

This clone was observed a handful of times. Since a far larger clone is one base different, this is likely a read error. V gene TRBV6-5 combines with J gene TRBJ2-7; 9 nucleotides match TRBD2. This CDR3 contains 15 residues. In germline, CDR1 is MNHEY, CDR2 SVGAGI. The CDR3 sequence: CATSWGAGGQYEQYF. The CDR3 coding sequence is TGTGCCACCAGTTGGGGAGCGGGGGGCCAGTACGAGCAGTACTTC.

This chain links TRBV6-5 with TRBJ2-5, with 9 nucleotides matching TRBD1. The CDR3 extends over 14 amino acids. The J segment lost 4 bases and the V segment lost 5 bases, leaving 5 bases of the junction unmatched. Germline-derived CDR1 and CDR2 are MNHEY and SVGAGI. CDR3 coding DNA: TGTGCCAGCAGTAAGACAGGGGGAACAGAGACCCAGTACTTC. Amino acids: CASSKTGGTETQYF.

J is TRBJ2-7 and V is TRBV7-9, with D maybe TRBD1 (6 bases). CDR1 and CDR2 (germline): SEHNR, FQNEAQ (reference sequence). Trimming took 4 bases from V and 5 from J, leaving 12 bases between them. The CDR3 consists of 13 residues. The CDR3 here is CASSSGAWDEQYF. CDR3 DNA sequence: TGTGCCAGCAGCTCAGGGGCCTGGGACGAGCAGTACTTC.

The chain carries TRBV18 and TRBJ2-1; the match to TRBD1 covers 9 bases. V lost 2 bases to trimming and J lost 7 bases; unmatched junction nucleotides: 6. Germline loops: CDR1 KGHSH, CDR2 LQKENI. The CDR3 is 15 amino acids. CDR3 bases: TGTGCCAGCTCACCAGACAGGGGGTTGTTGAATGAGCAGTTCTTC. Amino acids: CASSPDRGLLNEQFF.

The chain recombines TRBV11-2 with TRBJ2-1, with 12 positions matching TRBD2. Losses at the gene ends were 3 bases for V and 1 base for J; bases not matched to a gene: 7. Germline V gives CDR1 SGHAT, CDR2 FQNNGV. There are 18 residues in the CDR3. The CDR3 reads CASSFSLAGGFSYNEQFF. DNA for the CDR3: TGTGCCAGCAGCTTCAGTCTAGCGGGGGGGTTTTCCTACAATGAGCAGTTCTTC.

J is TRBJ2-5 and V is TRBV7-3, with TRBD1 identical over 8 bases. This CDR3 has 14 amino acids. Germline V gene data show CDR1 as SGHTA and CDR2 as FQGTGA. The J segment lost 5 bases and the V segment lost 5 bases, leaving 7 bases of the junction unmatched. The CDR3 sequence is CASSPTGVAETQYF. CDR3 sequence (DNA): TGTGCCAGCAGCCCGACAGGGGTGGCGGAGACCCAGTACTTC. Drawing the rest from reference TRBV7-3 and TRBJ2-5, the complete variable domain is GAGVSQTPSNKVTEKGKYVELRCDPISGHTALYWYRQSLGQGPEFLIYFQGTGAADDSGLPNDRFFAVRPEGSVSTLKIQRTERGDSAVYLCASSPTGVAETQYFGPGTRLLVL.

CDR3 nucleotide sequence: TGCGCCAGCAGCTTGGATACGAGGGGGATTTGGGGCTACACCTTC. It yields the protein CASSLDTRGIWGYTF. The chain uses TRBV5-1 and TRBJ1-2; tentatively, D is TRBD1 (6 bases). The germline CDR1 and CDR2 sequences are SGHRS and YFSETQ. Trimming took 0 bases from V and 8 from J, leaving 17 bases between them. The CDR3 is 15 amino acids.

J is TRBJ2-7 and V is TRBV5-4; D might be TRBD1 (5 bases). V was pared by 4 bases and J by 7 bases, with 9 bases between. The CDR3 loop spans 11 amino acids. CDR1 is SGHNT, CDR2 YYREEE, per germline (reference sequence). Here the CDR3 DNA reads TGTGCCAGCAGCCGATCAGGGGAGCAGTACTTC. Residues: CASSRSGEQYF.

The count of this clone is one. The chain has TRBV6-5 and TRBJ2-1, with D possibly TRBD2 on 6 matching bases. V shed 6 bases and J shed 4 bases, with 10 bases lying between them. This CDR3 is built from 13 residues. Germline V gives CDR1 MNHEY, CDR2 SVGAGI. The CDR3 spells CASRGGSYNEQFF. The CDR3 DNA reads as TGTGCCAGCAGGGGGGGAAGTTACAATGAGCAGTTCTTC.

This clone was seen a handful of times. The genes are TRBV13 and TRBJ2-1; D might be TRBD1 (6 bases). The CDR3 consists of 14 residues. Germline assignment: CDR1 PRHDT and CDR2 FYEKMQ (reference sequence). The V gene lost 5 bases and the J gene lost 9 bases, with 17 bases spanning the gap. The CDR3 protein is CASSLKRGRGEQFF. CDR3 nucleotide sequence: TGTGCCAGCAGCCTGAAAAGGGGGAGAGGTGAGCAGTTCTTC. Complete variable domain (other parts from reference TRBV13 and TRBJ2-1): AAGVIQSPRHLIKEKRETATLKCYPIPRHDTVYWYQQGPGQDPQFLISFYEKMQSDKGSIPDRFSAQQFSDYHSELNMSSLELGDSALYFCASSLKRGRGEQFFGPGTRLTVL.

The chain is built from TRBV11-2 and TRBJ2-2; tentative D call: TRBD1 (5 bases). The CDR3 runs to 16 residues. Germline lookup yields CDR1 SGHAT and CDR2 FQNNGV. The V end lost 5 bases, the J end lost 0 bases, and 13 bases lay between the germline ends. Here the CDR3 DNA reads TGTGCCAGCAGCCCCTGGGGCGTCGCGAACACCGGGGAGCTGTTTTTT. It yields the protein CASSPWGVANTGELFF.

The J gene is TRBJ2-1, the V gene TRBV7-3; 8 nucleotides line up with TRBD2. V lost 6 bases, J lost 4 bases, and 8 bases stayed unmatched. Germline CDR1 is SGHTA and CDR2 is FQGTGA. This CDR3 has 15 residues. The CDR3: CASSISGGEYNEQFF. The CDR3 DNA follows: TGTGCCAGCAGTATCTCGGGGGGGGAATACAATGAGCAGTTCTTC.

The V gene is TRBV27, the J gene TRBJ1-4; possibly TRBD1 for D (6 bases). This CDR3 has 15 residues. The germline V gene encodes CDR1 MNHEY and CDR2 SMNVEV (reference sequence). Trimming pared 5 bases from V and 8 bases from J, leaving 18 bases between. The DNA of the CDR3 is TGTGCCAGCAGTCCCGGACAGCTTCGACAAGAAAAACTGTTTTTT. It codes for CASSPGQLRQEKLFF.